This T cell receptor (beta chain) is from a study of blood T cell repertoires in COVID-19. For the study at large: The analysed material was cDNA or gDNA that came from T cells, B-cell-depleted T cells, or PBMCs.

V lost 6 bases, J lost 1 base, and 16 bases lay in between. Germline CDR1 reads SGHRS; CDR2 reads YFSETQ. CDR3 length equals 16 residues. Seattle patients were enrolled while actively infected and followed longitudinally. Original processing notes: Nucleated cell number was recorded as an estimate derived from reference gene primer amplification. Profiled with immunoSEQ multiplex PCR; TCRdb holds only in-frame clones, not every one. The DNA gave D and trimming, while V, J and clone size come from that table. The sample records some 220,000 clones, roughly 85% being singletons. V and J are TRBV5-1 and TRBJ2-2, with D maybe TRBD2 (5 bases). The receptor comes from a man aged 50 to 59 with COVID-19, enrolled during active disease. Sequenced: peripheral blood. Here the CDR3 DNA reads TGCGCCAGCACGCGGGCTCCCCAGATGAACACCGGGGAGCTGTTTTTT. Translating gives CASTRAPQMNTGELFF.